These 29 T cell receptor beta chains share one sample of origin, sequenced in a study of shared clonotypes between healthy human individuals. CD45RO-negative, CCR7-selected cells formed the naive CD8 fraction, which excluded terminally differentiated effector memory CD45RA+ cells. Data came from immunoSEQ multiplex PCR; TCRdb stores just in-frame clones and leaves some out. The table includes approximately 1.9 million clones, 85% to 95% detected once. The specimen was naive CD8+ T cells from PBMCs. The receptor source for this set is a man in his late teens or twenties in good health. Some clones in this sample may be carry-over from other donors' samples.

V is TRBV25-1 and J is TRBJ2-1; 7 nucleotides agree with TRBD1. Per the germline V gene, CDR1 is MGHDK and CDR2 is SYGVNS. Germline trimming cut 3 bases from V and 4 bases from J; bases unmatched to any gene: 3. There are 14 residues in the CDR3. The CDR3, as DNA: TGTGCCAGCAGTGAGGTGGGACAGTACAATGAGCAGTTCTTC. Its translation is CASSEVGQYNEQFF.

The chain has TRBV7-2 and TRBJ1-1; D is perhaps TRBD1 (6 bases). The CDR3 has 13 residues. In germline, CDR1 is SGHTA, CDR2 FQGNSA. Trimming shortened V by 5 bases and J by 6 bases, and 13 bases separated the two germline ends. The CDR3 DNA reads TGTGCCAGCAGCGTCAGGGGTGGTCCTGAAGCTTTCTTT. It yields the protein CASSVRGGPEAFF.

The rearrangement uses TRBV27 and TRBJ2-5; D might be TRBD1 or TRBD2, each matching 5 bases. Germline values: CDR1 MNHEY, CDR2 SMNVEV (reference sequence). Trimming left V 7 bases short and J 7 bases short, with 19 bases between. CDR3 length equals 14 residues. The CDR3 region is CASTRTGTAGTQYF. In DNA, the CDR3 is TGTGCCAGCACCCGAACCGGGACCGCGGGGACCCAGTACTTC.

The CDR3 nucleotides are TGTGCCAGCAGCCCTGACAGGGCGGATAATGAAAAACTGTTTTTT. Translating it yields CASSPDRADNEKLFF. The chain is built from TRBV11-2 and TRBJ1-4; 7 bases fit TRBD1. The CDR3 runs 15 residues. Germline V lookup: CDR1 SGHAT, CDR2 FQNNGV. The V segment lost 5 bases and the J segment 4 bases; nucleotides outside the gene matches: 7. Based on the CDR3 plus reference TRBV11-2 and TRBJ1-4, the full variable domain is EAGVAQSPRYKIIEKRQSVAFWCNPISGHATLYWYQQILGQGPKLLIQFQNNGVVDDSQLPKDRFSAERLKGVDSTLKIQPAKLEDSAVYLCASSPDRADNEKLFFGSGTQLSVL.

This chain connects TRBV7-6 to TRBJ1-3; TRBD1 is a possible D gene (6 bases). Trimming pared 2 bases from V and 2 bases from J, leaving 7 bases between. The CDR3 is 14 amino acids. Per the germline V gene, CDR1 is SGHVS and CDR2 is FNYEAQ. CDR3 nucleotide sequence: TGTGCCAGCAGCTTAACAGGGCCTGGAAACACCATATATTTT. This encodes CASSLTGPGNTIYF.

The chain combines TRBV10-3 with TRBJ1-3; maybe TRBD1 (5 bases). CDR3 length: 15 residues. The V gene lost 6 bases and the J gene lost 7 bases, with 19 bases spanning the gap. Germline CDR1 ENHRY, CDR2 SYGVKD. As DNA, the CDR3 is TGTGCCATCAGCGGGACCCGGGAGGGTTCTAACACCATATATTTT. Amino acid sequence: CAISGTREGSNTIYF.

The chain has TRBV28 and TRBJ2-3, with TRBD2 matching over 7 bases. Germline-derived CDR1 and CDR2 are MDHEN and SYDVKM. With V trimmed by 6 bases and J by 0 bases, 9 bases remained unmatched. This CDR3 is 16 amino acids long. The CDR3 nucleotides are TGTGCCAGCAGCTCCCGACTAGCCCACAGCACAGATACGCAGTATTTT. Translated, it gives CASSSRLAHSTDTQYF.

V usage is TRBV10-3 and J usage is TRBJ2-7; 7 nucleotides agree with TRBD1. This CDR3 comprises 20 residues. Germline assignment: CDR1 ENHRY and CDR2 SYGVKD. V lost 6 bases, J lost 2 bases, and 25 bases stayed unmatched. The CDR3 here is CAISPGAGTDRPFLTYEQYF. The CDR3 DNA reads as TGTGCCATCAGCCCCGGGGCAGGTACGGACAGGCCTTTTTTGACCTACGAGCAGTACTTC.

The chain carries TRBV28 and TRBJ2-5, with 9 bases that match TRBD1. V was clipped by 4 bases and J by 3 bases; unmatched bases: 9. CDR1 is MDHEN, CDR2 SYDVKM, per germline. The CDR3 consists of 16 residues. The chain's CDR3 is CASSYKGQGWEETQYF. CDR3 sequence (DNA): TGTGCCAGCAGTTACAAAGGACAGGGGTGGGAAGAGACCCAGTACTTC.

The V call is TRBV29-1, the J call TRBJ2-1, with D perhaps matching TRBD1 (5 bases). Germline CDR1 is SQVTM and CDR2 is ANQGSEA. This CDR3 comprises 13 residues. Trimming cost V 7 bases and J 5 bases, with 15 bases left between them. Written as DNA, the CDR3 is TGCAGCGGGGGCAAACCTCCGGACAATGAGCAGTTCTTC. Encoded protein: CSGGKPPDNEQFF.

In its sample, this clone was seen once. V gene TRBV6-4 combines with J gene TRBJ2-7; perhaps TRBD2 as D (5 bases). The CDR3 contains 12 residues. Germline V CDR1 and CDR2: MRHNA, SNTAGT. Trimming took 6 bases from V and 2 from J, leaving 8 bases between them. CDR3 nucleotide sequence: TGTGCCAGCAGCGGGGAGACCTACGAGCAGTACTTC. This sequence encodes CASSGETYEQYF.

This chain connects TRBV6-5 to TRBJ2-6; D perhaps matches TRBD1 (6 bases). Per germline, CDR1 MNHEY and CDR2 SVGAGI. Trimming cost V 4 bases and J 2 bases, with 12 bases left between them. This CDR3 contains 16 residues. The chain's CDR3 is CASSFLTGPGANVLTF. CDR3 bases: TGTGCCAGCAGTTTTTTGACAGGCCCTGGGGCCAACGTCCTGACTTTC.

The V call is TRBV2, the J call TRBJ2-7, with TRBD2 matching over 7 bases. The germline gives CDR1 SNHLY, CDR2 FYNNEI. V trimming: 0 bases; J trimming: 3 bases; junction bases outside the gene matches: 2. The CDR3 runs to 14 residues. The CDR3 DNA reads TGTGCCAGCAGTGAAGCGGGAGGGCTCTACGAGCAGTACTTC. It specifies CASSEAGGLYEQYF.

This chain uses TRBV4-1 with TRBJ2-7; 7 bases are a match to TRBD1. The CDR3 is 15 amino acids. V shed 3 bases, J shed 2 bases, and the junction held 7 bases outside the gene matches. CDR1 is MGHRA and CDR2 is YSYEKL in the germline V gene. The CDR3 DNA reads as TGCGCCAGCAGCCAGGTGGGACAGCTTACCTACGAGCAGTACTTC. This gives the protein CASSQVGQLTYEQYF.

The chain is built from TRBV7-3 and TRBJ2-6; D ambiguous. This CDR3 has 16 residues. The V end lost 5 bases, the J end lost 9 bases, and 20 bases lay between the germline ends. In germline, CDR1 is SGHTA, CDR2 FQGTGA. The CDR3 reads CASSPTPSAGGNVLTF. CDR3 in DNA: TGTGCCAGCAGCCCAACACCCTCCGCAGGCGGCAACGTCCTGACTTTC.

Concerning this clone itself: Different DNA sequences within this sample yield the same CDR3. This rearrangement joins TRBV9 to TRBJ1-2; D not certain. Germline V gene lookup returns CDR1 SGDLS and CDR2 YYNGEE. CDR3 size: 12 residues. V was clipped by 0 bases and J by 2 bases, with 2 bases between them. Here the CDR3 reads CASSVVNYGYTF. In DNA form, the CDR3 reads TGTGCCAGCAGCGTAGTGAACTATGGCTACACCTTC. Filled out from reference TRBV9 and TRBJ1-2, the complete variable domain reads DSGVTQTPKHLITATGQRVTLRCSPRSGDLSVYWYQQSLDQGLQFLIQYYNGEERAKGNILERFSAQQFPDLHSELNLSSLELGDSALYFCASSVVNYGYTFGSGTRLTVV.

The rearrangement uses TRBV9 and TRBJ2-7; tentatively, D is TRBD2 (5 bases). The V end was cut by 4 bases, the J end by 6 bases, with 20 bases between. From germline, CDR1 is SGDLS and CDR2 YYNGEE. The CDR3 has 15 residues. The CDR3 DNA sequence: TGTGCCAGCAGCCCCGAATCTAGCCGAGTCCTCGAGCAGTACTTC. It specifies CASSPESSRVLEQYF.

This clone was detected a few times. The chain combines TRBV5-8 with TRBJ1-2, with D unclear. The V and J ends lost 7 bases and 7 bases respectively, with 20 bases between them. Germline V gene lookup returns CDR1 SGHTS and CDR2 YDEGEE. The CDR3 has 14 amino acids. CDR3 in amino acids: CASPKWAGGPGYTF. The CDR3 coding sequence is TGTGCCAGCCCCAAGTGGGCAGGCGGACCTGGCTACACCTTC.

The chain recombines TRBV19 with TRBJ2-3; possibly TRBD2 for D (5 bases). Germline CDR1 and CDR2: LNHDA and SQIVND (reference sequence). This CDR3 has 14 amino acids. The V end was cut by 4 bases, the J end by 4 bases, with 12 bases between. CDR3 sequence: CASSSRGPSDTQYF. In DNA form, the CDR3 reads TGTGCCAGTAGTAGCCGGGGTCCTTCAGATACGCAGTATTTT.

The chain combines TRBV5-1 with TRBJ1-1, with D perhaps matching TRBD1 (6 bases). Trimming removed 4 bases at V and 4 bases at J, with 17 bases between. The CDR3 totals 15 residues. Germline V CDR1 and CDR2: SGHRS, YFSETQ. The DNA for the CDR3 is TGCGCCAGCAGCCTATCCTGGACAGCTCGCACTGAAGCTTTCTTT. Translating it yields CASSLSWTARTEAFF.

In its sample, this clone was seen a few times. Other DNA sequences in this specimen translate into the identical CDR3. The CDR3 DNA follows: TGTGCCAGCAGCTCTCCTAATCAGCCCCAGCATTTT. As protein: CASSSPNQPQHF. V gene TRBV7-9 combines with J gene TRBJ1-5; D uncertain. Looked up from germline, CDR1 is SEHNR and CDR2 is FQNEAQ (reference sequence). Trimming took 4 bases from V and 4 from J, leaving 5 bases between them. The CDR3 loop spans 12 amino acids.

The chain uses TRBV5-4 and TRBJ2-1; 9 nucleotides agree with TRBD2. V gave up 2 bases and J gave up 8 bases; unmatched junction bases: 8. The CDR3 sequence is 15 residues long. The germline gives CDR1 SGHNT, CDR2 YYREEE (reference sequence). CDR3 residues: CASSFKREVIDEQFF. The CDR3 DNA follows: TGTGCCAGCAGCTTCAAGCGGGAGGTCATCGATGAGCAGTTCTTC. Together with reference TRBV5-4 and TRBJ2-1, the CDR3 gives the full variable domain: ETGVTQSPTHLIKTRGQQVTLRCSSQSGHNTVSWYQQALGQGPQFIFQYYREEENGRGNFPPRFSGLQFPNYSSELNVNALELDDSALYLCASSFKREVIDEQFFGPGTRLTVL.

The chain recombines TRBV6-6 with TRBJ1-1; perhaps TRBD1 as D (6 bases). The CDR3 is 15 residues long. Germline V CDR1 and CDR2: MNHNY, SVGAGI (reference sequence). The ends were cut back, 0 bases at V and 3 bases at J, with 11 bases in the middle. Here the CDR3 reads CASSYSAGAYTEAFF. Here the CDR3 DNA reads TGTGCCAGCAGTTACTCGGCAGGGGCCTACACTGAAGCTTTCTTT.

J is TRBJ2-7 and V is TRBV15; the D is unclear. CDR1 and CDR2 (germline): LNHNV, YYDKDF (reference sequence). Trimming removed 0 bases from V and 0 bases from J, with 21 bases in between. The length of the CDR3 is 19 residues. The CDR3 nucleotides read TGTGCCACCAGCAGAGATTTTCCCCGTCAGGACCCAAGCTCCTACGAGCAGTACTTC. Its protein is CATSRDFPRQDPSSYEQYF.

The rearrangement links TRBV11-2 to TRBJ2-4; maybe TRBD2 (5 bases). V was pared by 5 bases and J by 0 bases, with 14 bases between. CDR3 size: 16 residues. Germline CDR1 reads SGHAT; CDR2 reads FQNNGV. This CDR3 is CASSQWGELAKNIQYF. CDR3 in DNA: TGTGCCAGCAGCCAGTGGGGAGAACTAGCCAAAAACATTCAGTACTTC. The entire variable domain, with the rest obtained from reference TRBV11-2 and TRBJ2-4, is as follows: EAGVAQSPRYKIIEKRQSVAFWCNPISGHATLYWYQQILGQGPKLLIQFQNNGVVDDSQLPKDRFSAERLKGVDSTLKIQPAKLEDSAVYLCASSQWGELAKNIQYFGAGTRLSVL.

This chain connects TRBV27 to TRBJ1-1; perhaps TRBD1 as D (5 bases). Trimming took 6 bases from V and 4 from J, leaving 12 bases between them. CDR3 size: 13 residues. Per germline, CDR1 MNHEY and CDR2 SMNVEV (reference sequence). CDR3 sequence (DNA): TGTGCCAGCAGGAGGGACGTGGTCACTGAAGCTTTCTTT. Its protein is CASRRDVVTEAFF.

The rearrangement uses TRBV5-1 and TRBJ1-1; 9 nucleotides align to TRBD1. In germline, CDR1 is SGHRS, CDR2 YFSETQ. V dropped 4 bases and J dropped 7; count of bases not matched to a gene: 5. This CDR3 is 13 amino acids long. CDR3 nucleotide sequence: TGCGCCAGCAGCCCAGGACAGGGGCTTGAAGCTTTCTTT. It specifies CASSPGQGLEAFF.

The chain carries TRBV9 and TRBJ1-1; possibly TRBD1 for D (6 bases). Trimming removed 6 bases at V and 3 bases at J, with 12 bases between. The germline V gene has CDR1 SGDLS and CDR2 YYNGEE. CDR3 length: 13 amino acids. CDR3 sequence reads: CASKMRGDTEAFF. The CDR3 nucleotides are TGTGCCAGCAAGATGAGGGGGGACACTGAAGCTTTCTTT. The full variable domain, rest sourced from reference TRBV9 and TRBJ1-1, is DSGVTQTPKHLITATGQRVTLRCSPRSGDLSVYWYQQSLDQGLQFLIQYYNGEERAKGNILERFSAQQFPDLHSELNLSSLELGDSALYFCASKMRGDTEAFFGQGTRLTVV.

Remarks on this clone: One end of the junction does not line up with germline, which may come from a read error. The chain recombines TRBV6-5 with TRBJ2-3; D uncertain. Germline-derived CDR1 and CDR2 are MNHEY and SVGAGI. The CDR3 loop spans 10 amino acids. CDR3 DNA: TGCCACACCTTCGGAGATACGCAGTATTTT. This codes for CHTFGDTQYF.